The clone carrying this TCR beta chain was observed a single time. This entry is derived from a study of blood T cell repertoires in COVID-19. Some clones are missing from TCRdb's copy, which holds only in-frame ones; the method was immunoSEQ multiplex PCR. This table holds roughly 68,000 clones, roughly 88% found once. This CDR3 contains 13 residues. The germline V gene has CDR1 SGHRS and CDR2 YFSETQ. V lost 2 bases to trimming and J lost 4 bases, with 8 bases between them. Sample: peripheral blood. J is TRBJ2-3 and V is TRBV5-1; D call uncertain. This clonotype originated in a man in his fifties with acute or convalescent COVID-19. The chain's CDR3 is CASSFTGSDTQYF. In nucleotides, the CDR3 is TGCGCCAGCAGCTTCACCGGGTCAGATACGCAGTATTTT.